This T cell receptor (beta chain) was identified in a study of response to subunit inactivated influenza vaccine listed by TCRdb under 2018. As for the study more broadly: The study used deep quantitative T cell receptor repertoire profiling to track responses to a trivalent subunit inactivated influenza vaccine.

The paper as a whole reports these results and caveats: According to the authors, only a limited number of new T cells may be recruited by each seasonal influenza vaccination.

Receptor libraries were prepared by RT-PCR. Sequencing was carried out with an Illumina HiSeq 2500. The public reads were reprocessed in TCRdb via fastp at Q25 and MiXCR, keeping in-frame beta chains. Rows merge per CDR3 protein into single entries with the most common DNA and genes. The sample table lists roughly 570,000 distinct CDR3 sequences, 13% of them with a count of one. The top ten hold about 12% of the sample. The table lists this clonotype with many counts. The specificity of this receptor is unknown. Base-call qualities are not available, and no considerably larger clone is one nucleotide away. Per the germline V gene, SQVTM is the CDR1 and ANQGSEA is the CDR2. The CDR3 starts with the cysteine, ends with the phenylalanine, and has 14 residues. The sequence is cut down to CDR3 DNA, 42 bases in frame from base 1. V drops 0 bases and J drops 6 bases, leaving 12 bases in between. The time point label on this specimen signifies: around 45 days after influenza vaccine administration.

The source of this sequence is a man over 45 who received an inactivated influenza vaccine. Donor details come from another sample of the same person, matched by shared clones. Sequencing was performed on PBMCs from blood, taken 45 days after vaccination. The V and J genes are TRBV29-1 and TRBJ1-5; D gene: possibly TRBD1, on 5 matching bases. The CDR3 region has the sequence CSVEEGGVGQPQHF. The DNA sequence reads TGCAGCGTTGAAGAAGGAGGGGTAGGTCAGCCCCAGCATTTT.